This TCR beta chain is from a study of tumor and adjacent non-tumor tissue in lung cancer. TCRbeta libraries were built with three rounds of nested PCR, modified from ARM-PCR. TCRdb called the multiplex PCR reads again in MiXCR, with one record for every CDR3 protein. The sample has about 75,000 distinct CDR3 sequences, roughly 80% seen once. Study-level findings and limits: Patients with more diverse tumor TCRs had worse survival. Tumor repertoires had a smaller top 100 clone share than normal lung.

In the case of this clonotype: Antigen: not known. At one of its ends the junction is not consistent with the germline gene, which may arise from a read error.

No cell sorting was done before RNA was extracted from the tissue. Chemotherapy-naive patients with new lung cancer underwent thoracic surgery in China, August–late 2014. This clonotype was sampled from a woman between 50 and 59 years old with non-small cell lung cancer. Sequencing used lung tumor tissue.

CDR3 sequence (DNA): TGTGCCAGCAGTCCCCTCTTGGACGGTAATAATACACCCCTCCACTTT. This translates into CASSPLLDGNNTPLHF. The chain combines TRBV6-5 with TRBJ1-6, with D hard to call. The germline CDR1 and CDR2 sequences are MNHEY and SVGAGI. The CDR3 contains 16 residues.